These 20 T cell receptor beta chains were sequenced from one sample in a study of blood T cell repertoires in COVID-19. Data came from immunoSEQ multiplex PCR; TCRdb stores just in-frame clones and leaves some out. The sample holds approximately 310,000 clones; roughly 84% are singletons and the top ten take 1%. The sample was peripheral blood. These receptors came from a man aged 50-60 years with active or convalescent COVID-19.

V is TRBV28 and J is TRBJ2-7; possible D gene TRBD2, 6 bases. With 6 bases removed from V and 1 base from J, the gap between germline ends came to 19 bases. The CDR3 has 16 residues. Germline lookup yields CDR1 MDHEN and CDR2 SYDVKM. CDR3 in amino acids: CASSRPEGQASYEQYF. The CDR3 DNA reads TGTGCCAGCAGCCGACCGGAGGGGCAGGCATCCTACGAGCAGTACTTC. The complete variable domain, with remaining parts taken from reference TRBV28 and TRBJ2-7, reads DVKVTQSSRYLVKRTGEKVFLECVQDMDHENMFWYRQDPGLGLRLIYFSYDVKMKEKGDIPEGYSVSREKKERFSLILESASTNQTSMYLCASSRPEGQASYEQYFGPGTRLTVT.

V usage is TRBV24-1 and J usage is TRBJ1-1, with D possibly matching TRBD1 (5 bases). V lost 3 bases to trimming and J lost 0 bases, with 13 bases between them. Germline CDR1 reads KGHDR; CDR2 reads SFDVKD. The CDR3 totals 16 residues. CDR3 nucleotides: TGTGCCACCAGTGATCCGACAGCCCTAATGAACACTGAAGCTTTCTTT. Its protein is CATSDPTALMNTEAFF.

The chain combines TRBV24-1 with TRBJ2-7; tentative D call: TRBD1 (6 bases). In germline, CDR1 is KGHDR, CDR2 SFDVKD. V was cut by 2 bases and J by 6 bases, with 16 bases left in between. This CDR3 region has 15 residues. The CDR3 protein is CATSDSGRQEVEQYF. The CDR3, as DNA: TGTGCCACCAGTGATTCCGGGCGACAGGAGGTCGAGCAGTACTTC.

V usage is TRBV18 and J usage is TRBJ1-4; D perhaps matches TRBD1 (6 bases). The CDR3 loop spans 15 amino acids. V lost 1 base and J 8 bases, leaving 14 bases between the germline ends. CDR1 and CDR2 from the germline V gene are KGHSH and LQKENI. CDR3 loop: CASSPQTGLGEKLFF. The CDR3, as DNA: TGTGCCAGCTCACCACAAACAGGGTTGGGGGAAAAACTGTTTTTT.

V usage is TRBV25-1 and J usage is TRBJ1-6, with 7 nucleotides matching TRBD1. J was trimmed by 8 bases and V by 0 bases; bases with no gene match: 7. Germline V gives CDR1 MGHDK, CDR2 SYGVNS. The CDR3 is 16 residues long. The CDR3 protein is CASSEYGRQGYSPLHF. The CDR3, as DNA: TGTGCCAGCAGTGAATACGGGAGACAGGGCTATTCACCCCTCCACTTT.

V and J are TRBV7-3 and TRBJ2-2; 10 bases line up with TRBD1. Germline V gene data show CDR1 as SGHTA and CDR2 as FQGTGA. The CDR3 totals 16 residues. V shed 5 bases and J 7 bases; nucleotides not matched to a gene: 10. This CDR3 reads CASSPQTGTGVGELFF. For the CDR3, the DNA is TGTGCCAGCAGCCCACAAACCGGGACAGGGGTCGGGGAGCTGTTTTTT.

V and J are TRBV5-8 and TRBJ2-4; 7 positions match TRBD2. The germline V gene encodes CDR1 SGHTS and CDR2 YDEGEE. V shed 0 bases, J shed 5 bases, and the junction held 11 bases outside the gene matches. The CDR3 spans 17 residues. CDR3 loop: CASSLVVGGSSENIQYF. In nucleotides, the CDR3 is TGTGCCAGCAGCTTGGTGGTCGGGGGGAGCTCGGAAAACATTCAGTACTTC.

The chain uses TRBV9 and TRBJ2-3; D perhaps matches TRBD1 (6 bases). Germline V gene lookup returns CDR1 SGDLS and CDR2 YYNGEE. V gave up 3 bases and J gave up 2 bases, with 10 bases separating them. CDR3 length: 14 residues. The DNA for the CDR3 is TGTGCCAGCAGCGCGACGGGACACACAGATACGCAGTATTTT. Its translation is CASSATGHTDTQYF.

Here the CDR3 DNA reads TGTGCCAGCAGTTTCCCCGGGACTAGCGGGAGAGGGACAGATACGCAGTATTTT. Its translation is CASSFPGTSGRGTDTQYF. The chain couples TRBV28 to TRBJ2-3; TRBD2 matches at 14 bases. Germline V gene data show CDR1 as MDHEN and CDR2 as SYDVKM. J was trimmed by 3 bases and V by 3 bases; bases with no gene match: 8. The CDR3 is 18 residues long.

The chain couples TRBV24-1 to TRBJ2-2, with D maybe TRBD1 (6 bases). Per germline, CDR1 KGHDR and CDR2 SFDVKD. This CDR3 region has 18 residues. Trimming stripped 4 bases from V and 2 bases from J, with 19 bases between. The CDR3, as DNA: TGTGCCACCAGTGACAGACAGGTTTCCATCCTAAACACCGGGGAGCTGTTTTTT. It specifies CATSDRQVSILNTGELFF.

V usage is TRBV3-1 (or the pseudogene TRBV3-2) and J usage is TRBJ2-2, with TRBD2 matching 10 bases. Germline assignment: CDR1 LGHDT and CDR2 YNNKEL (reference sequence). This CDR3 has 18 residues. The trim removed 1 base at V and 0 bases at J, leaving 5 bases unmatched. CDR3 sequence reads: CASSQGGLAGANTGELFF. DNA of the CDR3: TGTGCCAGCAGCCAAGGGGGGCTAGCGGGGGCGAACACCGGGGAGCTGTTTTTT.

The V call is TRBV6-1, the J call TRBJ1-1; 9 positions agree with TRBD1. This CDR3 contains 17 residues. In germline, CDR1 is MNHNS, CDR2 SASEGT. The ends lost 4 bases at V and 2 bases at J; junction bases unmatched: 11. The CDR3 region is CASSGGQGVLSNTEAFF. The CDR3 DNA follows: TGTGCCAGCAGTGGGGGACAGGGCGTCCTCTCTAACACTGAAGCTTTCTTT.

This chain links TRBV11-2 with TRBJ2-7; a weak D match, TRBD2 (6 bases). CDR1 is SGHAT and CDR2 is FQNNGV in the germline V gene. This CDR3 comprises 13 residues. The V end lost 0 bases, the J end lost 7 bases, and 10 bases lay between the germline ends. The chain's CDR3 is CASSLEAGQEQYF. The CDR3 DNA reads TGTGCCAGCAGCTTAGAGGCGGGGCAAGAGCAGTACTTC.

The V gene is TRBV5-5, the J gene TRBJ2-3; 12 bases fit TRBD2. CDR1 and CDR2 (germline): SGHKS, YYEKEE (reference sequence). V lost 3 bases, J lost 5 bases, and 7 bases stayed unmatched. This CDR3 has 16 amino acids. CDR3 in DNA: TGTGCCAGCAGCTCCTTACCGGGACTAGCGGGAGATACGCAGTATTTT. This gives the protein CASSSLPGLAGDTQYF.

The V and J genes are TRBV27 and TRBJ1-5; TRBD1 matches at 7 bases. The CDR3 sequence is 13 residues long. Germline V gives CDR1 MNHEY, CDR2 SMNVEV (reference sequence). The trim removed 5 bases at V and 3 bases at J, leaving 1 base unmatched. The CDR3 coding sequence is TGTGCCAGCAGTCAGGGGGACAATCAGCCCCAGCATTTT. This gives the protein CASSQGDNQPQHF.

The rearrangement uses TRBV28 and TRBJ2-7; D not resolved. This CDR3 is 12 amino acids long. Germline-derived CDR1 and CDR2 are MDHEN and SYDVKM. The ends were cut back, 6 bases at V and 4 bases at J, with 10 bases in the middle. The CDR3 region is CASSPQKYEQYF. CDR3 in DNA: TGTGCCAGCAGCCCACAGAAGTACGAGCAGTACTTC.

This chain links TRBV20-1 with TRBJ2-4; 14 positions agree with TRBD2. V lost 3 bases and J lost 7; bases outside the gene matches: 17. The germline gives CDR1 DFQATT, CDR2 SNEGSKA (reference sequence). This CDR3 comprises 19 residues. The CDR3 loop is CSASRTKLPGLAGGNIQYF. As DNA, the CDR3 is TGCAGTGCTAGTAGGACCAAACTTCCCGGACTAGCGGGAGGCAACATTCAGTACTTC.

This chain uses TRBV28 with TRBJ1-4; TRBD1 agrees at 10 bases. Losses at the gene ends were 5 bases for V and 7 bases for J; bases not matched to a gene: 7. The CDR3 extends over 15 amino acids. The V gene's germline CDR1 is MDHEN and CDR2 SYDVKM. The DNA of the CDR3 is TGTGCCAGCAGTAAGACAGGGGGCAGAGGTGAAAAACTGTTTTTT. Protein sequence: CASSKTGGRGEKLFF.

The V and J genes are TRBV28 and TRBJ1-5; D is uncertain. The length of the CDR3 is 12 residues. V lost 4 bases and J lost 7, with 8 bases in between. CDR1 and CDR2 (germline): MDHEN, SYDVKM. CDR3 nucleotides: TGTGCCAGCAGTTCGGTTATGCAGCCCCAGCATTTT. Residues: CASSSVMQPQHF.

The rearrangement joins TRBV5-1 to TRBJ1-2; 9 bases map to TRBD1. This CDR3 has 15 residues. CDR1 is SGHRS and CDR2 is YFSETQ in the germline V gene. Trimming took 4 bases from V and 2 from J; bases not matched to a gene: 6. As DNA, the CDR3 is TGCGCCAGCAGCCTGGACAGGGGCGCAAACTATGGCTACACCTTC. Translating it yields CASSLDRGANYGYTF. The full variable domain, its missing parts supplied by reference TRBV5-1 and TRBJ1-2, is KAGVTQTPRYLIKTRGQQVTLSCSPISGHRSVSWYQQTPGQGLQFLFEYFSETQRNKGNFPGRFSGRQFSNSRSEMNVSTLELGDSALYLCASSLDRGANYGYTFGSGTRLTVV.